This T cell receptor beta chain was found in a study of cytomegalovirus exposure and HLA in healthy donors. Primers for the PCR totalled 60 Vbeta and 13 Jbeta. Using immunoSEQ multiplex PCR, the repertoire was profiled, and TCRdb retains in-frame clones only, with some absent. Its clone listing holds roughly 140,000 clones. General study points: Most of the TCR beta V segments (in an earlier analysis) were productive either about 87% or about 30% of the time.

On this clone itself: Its antigen remains unknown.

The germline V gene encodes CDR1 SGHKS and CDR2 YYEKEE (reference sequence). The germline V and J ends were trimmed by 4 bases and 1 base, with 14 bases remaining between them. The CDR3 extends over 15 amino acids. This sequence joins TRBV5-5 and TRBJ1-1, with D perhaps matching TRBD1 (6 bases). What was sequenced was PBMCs. This receptor was obtained from a man aged 35-49 years in good health and CMV-seronegative. For the CDR3, the DNA is TGTGCCAGCAGCCAGAACGGACAGCCGAACACTGAAGCTTTCTTT. Its protein is CASSQNGQPNTEAFF.